The source of this TCR beta chain is a study of T cell responses to AZD1222 COVID-19 vaccine (dated by TCRdb to about 2021). In the study overall: Because spike-specific TCR depth and breadth did not differ between the two schedules, AZD1222 recipients who got a second dose at roughly 4 weeks were pooled with those who got a second dose at roughly 12 weeks. TCR sequencing covered fewer than 250 trial participants: 200 to 210 given two doses of AZD1222 and 26 given two doses of MenACWY control vaccine. Enrollment into the trials was organized by age into subgroups of 18-55, 56-69 and 70-plus years, and those subgroups contained approximately 150, 30 and 60 TCR-sequenced participants, respectively.

On the study overall, not on this receptor specifically: The whole spike protein was spanned by vaccine-associated CD4 TCRs, and dominant responses were seen in regions 160-218 and 743-854. Because no samples from the day 14 peak response were available, repertoires could be characterized only after the peak T cell response. The 56-69-year group was small, and its depth increase did not reach significance, likely because of low power. Conclusions about previously exposed vaccinees are limited because only a handful of AZD1222 recipients were SARS-CoV-2 seropositive at baseline. After two AZD1222 doses, both the breadth and the depth of spike-specific TCRs were significantly higher than at day 0 and than in MenACWY recipients. Participants were mostly white British, with more females than males. The authors suggested clonal diversity may have been underestimated. Reportedly, almost half of the unique spike-specific TCRs recognized epitopes lying outside the regions that are mutated in the B.1.351 and B.1.1.7 variants.

In the case of this clone: Its antigen remains unidentified. There are no base qualities to consult, and no much larger clone falls within one base.

The germline V gene specifies KGHSH as CDR1 and LQKENI as CDR2. A distance of 9 bases separates the germline ends of V and J, which lose 5 bases and 1 base respectively. The CDR3 has 14 amino acids, counting the end cysteine and phenylalanine. Only the CDR3 portion is preserved as DNA: 42 bases, with reading frame beginning at the first base. The CDR3 regions of human TCRbeta chains were analyzed by immunosequencing. Under the source paper's analysis protocol: Repertoire TCRs were matched against a reference library of SARS-CoV-2-specific TCRs generated with the MIRA antigen-specificity platform. Breadth was defined as the fraction of unique TCRs that were SARS-CoV-2-associated, and depth was defined as the fraction of total T cells that were SARS-CoV-2-associated. Using the MIRA data, every spike-specific TCR was mapped to the spike region that the TCR reacted to and assigned to either a CD4 or a CD8 class. Log10-transformed breadth and depth values were compared by one-way ANOVA with Sidak's multiple comparisons tests. Here the immuneACCESS table is served through TCRdb, limited to in-frame sequences with V and J called. Missing clones are a known gap in these copies; in checked studies unresolved V genes cover under half, and the rest lacks a known reason. V and J calls and clone size follow that table, whereas D and trimming were derived from the DNA. The sample table shows more than 150,000 clones, and approximately 92% are seen once. The ten largest make up under 11% of the sample.

This specimen's time point label, interpreted: baseline before first vaccination. Vaccinee samples came from UK trials COV001 and COV002, including a single-blind randomized controlled phase 2/3 trial of AZD1222 (ChAdOx1 nCoV-19) in healthy adults. Trial participant PBMC samples were collected at day 0 and day 28 after the second dose for TCRbeta chain sequencing. The TCR comes from an adult in good health. The material was peripheral blood, obtained on day 0 of AZD1222 vaccination. This chain joins TRBV18 to TRBJ1-5; the D gene identity is not certain. The CDR3 in this case is CASSIGQSNQPQHF. The sequenced DNA is TGTGCCAGCTCAATTGGGCAAAGCAATCAGCCCCAGCATTTT. Here the CDR3 is joined to the reference TRBV18 and TRBJ1-5 genes, and the full variable domain is: NAGVMQNPRHLVRRRGQEARLRCSPMKGHSHVYWYRQLPEEGLKFMVYLQKENIIDESGMPKERFSAEFPKEGPSILRIQQVVRGDSAAYFCASSIGQSNQPQHFGDGTRLSIL.